Shown below are 18 T cell receptor beta chains from a single sample sequenced in a study of metastatic and nonmetastatic thyroid tumors. Through MiXCR, TCRdb re-clonotyped the PCR reads. The data contain around 42,000 clones, 9% to 13% of them singletons. Each patient came to thyroid surgery without any prior treatment (of any kind). The sample consisted of blood. Receptors originate from a male donor with papillary thyroid cancer or a benign thyroid nodule (not recorded which). Some clones in this sample may be carry-over from other donors' samples.

A few counts support this clone. At one boundary the junction diverges from the germline segment, which might be a read error. The chain is built from TRBV6-2 or TRBV6-3 and TRBJ2-6, with D perhaps assigned TRBD1 or TRBD2 (5 bases each). Germline CDR1 and CDR2: MNHEY and SVGEGT. The CDR3 totals 15 residues. DNA of the CDR3: TGTGCCAGCAGTGAGGGAATCTCTGGGGCCAACGCCCTGACTTTC. It yields the protein CASSEGISGANALTF.

The gene calls are TRBV11-1 and TRBJ2-1; TRBD1 is a possible D gene (6 bases). The CDR3 is 13 amino acids. Germline lookup yields CDR1 SGHAT and CDR2 FQDESV (reference sequence). V shed 1 base and J shed 10 bases, with 11 bases lying between them. In DNA, the CDR3 is TGTGCCAGCAGCTTAGGGGAACAGGGAGAGCAGTTCTTC. Translating gives CASSLGEQGEQFF.

As for this clone: This sequence may be a read error, since a much larger clone differs from it by one base. Other DNA variants within this sample encode the same CDR3. This rearrangement joins TRBV20-1 to TRBJ2-1; 14 bases are a match to TRBD2. Per germline, CDR1 DFQATT and CDR2 SNEGSKA (reference sequence). This CDR3 region has 17 residues. V gave up 4 bases and J gave up 3 bases; unmatched junction bases: 8. The DNA for the CDR3 is TGCAGTGCTACCGGGACTAGCGGGAGTTCGGGCTACAATGAGCAGTTCTTC. Its translation: CSATGTSGSSGYNEQFF.

This clone showed up many times. The genes are TRBV2 and TRBJ2-7; D call uncertain. The CDR3 is made up of 17 amino acids. Trimming took off 6 bases at V and 0 bases at J, with 21 bases between the two ends. Germline loops: CDR1 SNHLY, CDR2 FYNNEI. The CDR3 loop is CASRGPYFGPSSYEQYF. The CDR3 nucleotides read TGTGCCAGCAGAGGACCTTATTTTGGCCCTAGCTCCTACGAGCAGTACTTC. The complete variable domain, with remaining parts taken from reference TRBV2 and TRBJ2-7, reads EPEVTQTPSHQVTQMGQEVILRCVPISNHLYFYWYRQILGQKVEFLVSFYNNEISEKSEIFDDQFSVERPDGSNFTLKIRSTKLEDSAMYFCASRGPYFGPSSYEQYFGPGTRLTVT.

This clone was seen a few times. The CDR3 region is CASSLNTGELFF. In DNA, the CDR3 is TGTGCCAGCAGCCTAAACACCGGGGAGCTGTTTTTT. J is TRBJ2-2 and V is TRBV6-8; D is unresolved. CDR3 size: 12 residues. V was cut by 6 bases and J by 2 bases, with 4 bases left in between. Germline V lookup: CDR1 MNHGY, CDR2 SAAAGT.

In this sample, this clone turned up many times. Just one base apart from a much larger clone, this may be a read error. This chain connects TRBV6-2 or TRBV6-3 to TRBJ2-1; maybe TRBD2 (6 bases). The CDR3 runs to 15 residues. Per the germline V gene, CDR1 is MNHEY and CDR2 is SVGEGT. Trimming stripped 5 bases from V and 1 base from J, with 12 bases between. In DNA, the CDR3 is TGTGCCAGCAGTACTCTCGGGACTTCCTACAATGAGCAGTTCTTC. Its protein product is CASSTLGTSYNEQFF.

This clone was picked up many times. V is TRBV19 and J is TRBJ1-5; TRBD1 might be the D (6 bases). This CDR3 contains 14 residues. V lost 7 bases and J lost 4, with 14 bases in between. Germline CDR1 is LNHDA and CDR2 is SQIVND (reference sequence). CDR3 region: CASNDPGENQPQHF. The CDR3 nucleotides are TGTGCCAGTAATGACCCAGGGGAAAATCAGCCCCAGCATTTT.

In the case of this clone: At one of its ends the junction is not consistent with the germline gene, which may arise from a read error. The chain carries TRBV11-3 and TRBJ1-1; the match to TRBD1 covers 7 bases. Germline V lookup: CDR1 SGHNT, CDR2 YENEEA. The CDR3 contains 15 residues. CDR3 protein: CASSIDRDMNTEAFF. Here the CDR3 DNA reads TGTGCCAGCAGCATAGACAGGGACATGAACACTGAAGCTTTCTTT. The variable domain in full, completed from reference TRBV11-3 and TRBJ1-1, reads EAGVVQSPRYKIIEKKQPVAFWCNPISGHNTLYWYLQNLGQGPELLIRYENEEAVDDSQLPKDRFSAERLKGVDSTLKIQPAELGDSAVYLCASSIDRDMNTEAFFGQGTRLTVV.

This clone came up once. The chain uses TRBV20-1 and TRBJ2-7, with TRBD2 matching 8 bases. The CDR3 is made up of 14 amino acids. Per germline, CDR1 DFQATT and CDR2 SNEGSKA (reference sequence). V lost 6 bases to trimming and J lost 4 bases; unmatched junction nucleotides: 11. The CDR3 DNA sequence: TGCAGTGCCCAGCGGGGGCCCAGGGGATACGAGCAGTACTTC. Translating it yields CSAQRGPRGYEQYF.

This clone was seen at least ten times. The chain has TRBV7-8 and TRBJ2-3; D is perhaps TRBD2 (6 bases). Trimming took 5 bases from V and 2 from J, leaving 14 bases between them. CDR1 and CDR2 (germline): SGHVS, FQNEAQ. The CDR3 runs 15 residues. The CDR3 loop reads CASSETRRDTDTQYF. The DNA of the CDR3 is TGTGCCAGCAGCGAAACTAGGAGGGACACAGATACGCAGTATTTT.

In this sample, this clone turned up many times. The chain couples TRBV7-9 to TRBJ1-6, with D perhaps matching TRBD1 (6 bases). Per the germline V gene, CDR1 is SEHNR and CDR2 is FQNEAQ (reference sequence). The CDR3 extends over 14 amino acids. The V end was cut by 1 base, the J end by 10 bases, with 11 bases between. CDR3 DNA sequence: TGTGCCAGCAGCTTAGACAGGGCAGAATCACCCCTCCACTTT. Translation: CASSLDRAESPLHF.

This clone was seen only a few times. The CDR3 DNA reads as TGTGCCAGCGGGACACAGGGGGCTGGGGTGGTCTATGGCTACACCTTC. The encoded protein is CASGTQGAGVVYGYTF. This chain uses TRBV28 with TRBJ1-2; 9 bases map to TRBD1. This CDR3 spans 16 amino acids. The V gene's germline CDR1 is MDHEN and CDR2 SYDVKM. The V and J ends lost 8 bases and 4 bases, in that order; junction bases with no gene match: 14.

This clone was counted at least ten times. The chain is built from TRBV4-3 and TRBJ2-7; D perhaps matches TRBD2 (5 bases). V was pared by 0 bases and J by 2 bases, with 11 bases between. CDR1 and CDR2 from the germline V gene are LGHNA and YSLEER. The CDR3 totals 15 residues. CDR3 sequence reads: CASSQEAELTYEQYF. The CDR3 nucleotides read TGCGCCAGCAGCCAAGAAGCGGAACTTACCTACGAGCAGTACTTC.

This clone was counted many times. The chain is built from TRBV19 and TRBJ2-1; D is possibly TRBD2 (7 bases). Trimming cost V 3 bases and J 6 bases, with 12 bases left between them. Germline CDR1 and CDR2: LNHDA and SQIVND (reference sequence). This CDR3 region has 14 residues. DNA of the CDR3: TGTGCCAGTAGTATCGAGGGGGGGAGCAATGAGCAGTTCTTC. Its translation: CASSIEGGSNEQFF. The whole variable domain, remainder taken from reference TRBV19 and TRBJ2-1, is DGGITQSPKYLFRKEGQNVTLSCEQNLNHDAMYWYRQDPGQGLRLIYYSQIVNDFQKGDIAEGYSVSREKKESFPLTVTSAQKNPTAFYLCASSIEGGSNEQFFGPGTRLTVL.

The rearrangement joins TRBV6-1 to TRBJ1-2, with TRBD1 matching 7 bases. This CDR3 has 11 residues. V lost 5 bases, J lost 6 bases, and 0 bases stayed unmatched. In germline, CDR1 is MNHNS, CDR2 SASEGT. In DNA, the CDR3 is TGTGCCAGCAGTACAGGGGATGGCTACACCTTC. Translation gives CASSTGDGYTF.

Points on this clone: A much larger clonotype is one base distant, so this may be a read error. Other nucleotide sequences from this sample produce the same CDR3. The genes are TRBV7-9 and TRBJ2-5; D call uncertain. CDR1 and CDR2 from the germline V gene are SEHNR and FQNEAQ (reference sequence). This CDR3 has 15 amino acids. Trimming removed 3 bases from V and 0 bases from J, with 11 bases in between. The CDR3 loop reads CASSLSERYQETQYF. The CDR3 nucleotides read TGTGCCAGCAGCTTGTCCGAGCGTTACCAAGAGACCCAGTACTTC.

This clone was counted many times. The chain joins TRBV28 to TRBJ1-4; D is perhaps TRBD1 (5 bases). Germline V gives CDR1 MDHEN, CDR2 SYDVKM. CDR3 length equals 14 residues. The germline V and J ends were trimmed by 10 bases and 8 bases, with 20 bases remaining between them. CDR3 amino acids: CATSYGTGGEKLFF. CDR3 sequence (DNA): TGTGCCACCAGCTACGGCACAGGAGGGGAAAAACTGTTTTTT.

This clone was counted many times. This chain joins TRBV7-2 and TRBJ1-5; 7 nucleotides line up with TRBD1. This CDR3 comprises 14 residues. Germline lookup yields CDR1 SGHTA and CDR2 FQGNSA. The trim removed 1 base at V and 7 bases at J, leaving 4 bases unmatched. CDR3: CASSLDRGQQPQHF. For the CDR3, the DNA is TGTGCCAGCAGCTTAGACAGGGGACAGCAGCCCCAGCATTTT. The full variable domain, rest sourced from reference TRBV7-2 and TRBJ1-5, is GAGVSQSPSNKVTEKGKDVELRCDPISGHTALYWYRQSLGQGLEFLIYFQGNSAPDKSGLPSDRFSAERTGGSVSTLTIQRTQQEDSAVYLCASSLDRGQQPQHFGDGTRLSIL.